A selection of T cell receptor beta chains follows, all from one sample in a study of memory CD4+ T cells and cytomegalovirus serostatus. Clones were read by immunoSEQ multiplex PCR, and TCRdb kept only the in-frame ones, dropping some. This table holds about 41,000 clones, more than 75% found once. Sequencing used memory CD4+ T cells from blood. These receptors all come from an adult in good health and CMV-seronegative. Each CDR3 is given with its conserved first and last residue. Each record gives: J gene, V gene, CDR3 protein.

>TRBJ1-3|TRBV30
CASQGNMGGNTIYF
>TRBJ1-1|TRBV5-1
CASSLADNTEAFF
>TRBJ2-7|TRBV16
CASSRGQGSYEQYF
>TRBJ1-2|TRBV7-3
CASSRRDTDGYTF
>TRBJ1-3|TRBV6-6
CASSYTGGGNTIYF
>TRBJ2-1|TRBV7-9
CASSLRTGWEQFF
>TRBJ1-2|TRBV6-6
CASSRTGANYGYTF
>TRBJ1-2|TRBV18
CASSPSGGIHGYTF
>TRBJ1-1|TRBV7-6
CASSNRENTEAFF
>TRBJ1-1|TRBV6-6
CATSTFRVNTEAFF
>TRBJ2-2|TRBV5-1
CASSSGGTGELFF
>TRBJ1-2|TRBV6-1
CASQSGAGYTF
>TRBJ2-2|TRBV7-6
CASSSSSGITGELFF
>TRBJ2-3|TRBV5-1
CASSSERGGQDTQYF
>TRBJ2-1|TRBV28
CASSPTDRGNEQFF
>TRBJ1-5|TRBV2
CASMRTGDQPQHF
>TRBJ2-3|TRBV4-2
CASSFNRVTDTQYF
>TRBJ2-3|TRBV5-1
CASSFGGQQDTQYF
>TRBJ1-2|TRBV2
CASATGTGNYGYTF
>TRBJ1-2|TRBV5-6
CASRIMTVYGYTF
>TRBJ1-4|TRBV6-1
CASSEMGEKLFF
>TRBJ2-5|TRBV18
CASSPEYVEETQYF
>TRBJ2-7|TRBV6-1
CASSDSPRYEQYF
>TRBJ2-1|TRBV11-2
CASSHLSNEQFF
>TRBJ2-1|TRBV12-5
CATGTGEYNEQFF
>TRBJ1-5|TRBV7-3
CASSLDRGQPQHF